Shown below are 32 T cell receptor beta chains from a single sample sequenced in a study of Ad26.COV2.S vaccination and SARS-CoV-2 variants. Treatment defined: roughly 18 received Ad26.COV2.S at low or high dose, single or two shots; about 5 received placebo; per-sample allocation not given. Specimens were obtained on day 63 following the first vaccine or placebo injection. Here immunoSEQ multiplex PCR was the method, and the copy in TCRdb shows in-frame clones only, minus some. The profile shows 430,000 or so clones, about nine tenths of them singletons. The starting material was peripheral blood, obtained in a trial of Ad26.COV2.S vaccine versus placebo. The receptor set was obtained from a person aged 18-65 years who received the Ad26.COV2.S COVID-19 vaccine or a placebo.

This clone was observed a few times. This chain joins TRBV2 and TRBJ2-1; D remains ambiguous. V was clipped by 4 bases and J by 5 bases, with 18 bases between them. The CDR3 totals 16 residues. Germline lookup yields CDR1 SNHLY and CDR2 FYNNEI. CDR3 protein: CASSGAGLGSNNEQFF. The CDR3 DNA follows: TGTGCCAGCAGTGGTGCAGGCCTCGGGTCTAACAATGAGCAGTTCTTC.

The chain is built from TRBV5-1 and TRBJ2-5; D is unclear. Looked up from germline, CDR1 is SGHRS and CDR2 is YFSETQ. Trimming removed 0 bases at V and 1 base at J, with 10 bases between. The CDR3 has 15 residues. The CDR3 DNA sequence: TGCGCCAGCAGCTTGGAGGGCAACCCCCAAGAGACCCAGTACTTC. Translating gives CASSLEGNPQETQYF.

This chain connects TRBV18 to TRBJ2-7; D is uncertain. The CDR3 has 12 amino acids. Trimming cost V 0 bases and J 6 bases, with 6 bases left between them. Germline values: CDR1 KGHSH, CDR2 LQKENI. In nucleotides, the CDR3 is TGTGCCAGCTCACCACCATATAGCGAGCAGTACTTC. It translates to CASSPPYSEQYF.

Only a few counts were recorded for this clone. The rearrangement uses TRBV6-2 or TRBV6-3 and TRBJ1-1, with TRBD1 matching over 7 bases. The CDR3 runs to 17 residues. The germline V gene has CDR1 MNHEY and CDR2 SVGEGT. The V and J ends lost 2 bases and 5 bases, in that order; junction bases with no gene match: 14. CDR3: CASSYPGQREGRTEAFF. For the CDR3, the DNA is TGTGCCAGCAGTTACCCGGGACAGAGAGAGGGGAGGACTGAAGCTTTCTTT.

CDR3: CASSLAAGRGEKLFF. CDR3 in DNA: TGTGCCAGCAGCTTAGCTGCAGGGAGGGGTGAAAAACTGTTTTTT. V and J are TRBV7-9 and TRBJ1-4; TRBD1 might be the D (5 bases). This CDR3 has 15 residues. CDR1 SEHNR and CDR2 FQNEAQ come from the germline V gene (reference sequence). Between the trimmed V and J ends, which lost 0 bases and 7 bases, there was a span of 12 bases. Full variable domain (missing parts from reference TRBV7-9 and TRBJ1-4): DTGVSQNPRHKITKRGQNVTFRCDPISEHNRLYWYRQTLGQGPEFLTYFQNEAQLEKSRLLSDRFSAERPKGSFSTLEIQRTEQGDSAMYLCASSLAAGRGEKLFFGSGTQLSVL.

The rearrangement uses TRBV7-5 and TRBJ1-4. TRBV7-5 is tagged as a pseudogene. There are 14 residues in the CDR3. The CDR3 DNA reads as TGTGTCAGAAGCCCCCGACAAAACGGGGAAAAACTGTTTTTT. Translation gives CVRSPRQNGEKLFF.

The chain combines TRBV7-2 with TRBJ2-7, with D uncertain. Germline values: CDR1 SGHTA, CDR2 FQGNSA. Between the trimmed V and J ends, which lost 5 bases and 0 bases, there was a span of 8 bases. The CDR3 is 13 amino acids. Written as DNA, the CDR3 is TGTGCCAGCAGCCCATTCGACTCCTACGAGCAGTACTTC. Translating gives CASSPFDSYEQYF.

CDR3 protein: CASSESGLAGGYEQFF. Here the CDR3 DNA reads TGCGCCAGCAGTGAATCGGGACTAGCGGGAGGCTATGAGCAGTTCTTC. The chain couples TRBV10-2 to TRBJ2-1; 15 nucleotides align to TRBD2. V lost 3 bases and J lost 8; bases outside the gene matches: 5. Germline values: CDR1 WSHSY, CDR2 SAAADI. The CDR3 contains 16 residues.

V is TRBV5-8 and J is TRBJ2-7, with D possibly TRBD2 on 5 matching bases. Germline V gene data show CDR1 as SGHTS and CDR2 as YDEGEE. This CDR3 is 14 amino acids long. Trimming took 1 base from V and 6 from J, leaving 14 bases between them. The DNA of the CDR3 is TGTGCCAGCAGCTTGCCCGGACTGGGGTTCGAGCAGTACTTC. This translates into CASSLPGLGFEQYF.

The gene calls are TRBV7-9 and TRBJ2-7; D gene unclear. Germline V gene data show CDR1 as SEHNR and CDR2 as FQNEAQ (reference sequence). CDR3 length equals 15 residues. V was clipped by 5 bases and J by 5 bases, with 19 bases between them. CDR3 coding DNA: TGTGCCAGCAGCCCTCCTCGGTCTGCTACTGACGAGCAGTACTTC. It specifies CASSPPRSATDEQYF.

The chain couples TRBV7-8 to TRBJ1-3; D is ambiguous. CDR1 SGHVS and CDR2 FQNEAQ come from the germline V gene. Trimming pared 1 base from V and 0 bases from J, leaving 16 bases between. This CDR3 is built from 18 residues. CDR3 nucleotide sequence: TGTGCCAGCAGCTTAGATTTATTGAGGGATGGCTCTGGAAACACCATATATTTT. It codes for CASSLDLLRDGSGNTIYF.

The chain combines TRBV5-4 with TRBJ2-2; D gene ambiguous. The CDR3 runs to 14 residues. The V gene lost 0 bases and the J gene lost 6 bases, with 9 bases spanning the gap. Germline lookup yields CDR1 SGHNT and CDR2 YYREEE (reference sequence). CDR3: CASSLEVAAGELFF. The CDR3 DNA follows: TGTGCCAGCAGCTTGGAGGTGGCAGCCGGGGAGCTGTTTTTT.

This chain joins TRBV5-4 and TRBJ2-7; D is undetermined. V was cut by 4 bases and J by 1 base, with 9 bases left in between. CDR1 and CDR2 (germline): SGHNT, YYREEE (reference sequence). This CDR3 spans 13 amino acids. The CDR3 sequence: CASSRGGSYEQYF. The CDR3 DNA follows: TGTGCCAGCAGCCGCGGCGGATCCTACGAGCAGTACTTC. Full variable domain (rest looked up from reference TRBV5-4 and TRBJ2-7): ETGVTQSPTHLIKTRGQQVTLRCSSQSGHNTVSWYQQALGQGPQFIFQYYREEENGRGNFPPRFSGLQFPNYSSELNVNALELDDSALYLCASSRGGSYEQYFGPGTRLTVT.

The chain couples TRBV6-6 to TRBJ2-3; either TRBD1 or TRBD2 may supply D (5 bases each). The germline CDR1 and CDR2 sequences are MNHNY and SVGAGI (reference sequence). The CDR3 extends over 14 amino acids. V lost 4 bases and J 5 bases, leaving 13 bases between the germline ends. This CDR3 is CASSSRTGRDTQYF. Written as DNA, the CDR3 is TGTGCCAGCAGTTCCAGGACGGGGCGAGATACGCAGTATTTT.

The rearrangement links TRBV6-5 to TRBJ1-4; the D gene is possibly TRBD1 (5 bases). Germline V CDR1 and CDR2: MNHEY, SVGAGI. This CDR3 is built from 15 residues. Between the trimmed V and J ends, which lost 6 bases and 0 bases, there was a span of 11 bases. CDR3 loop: CASSPGPATNEKLFF. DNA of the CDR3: TGTGCCAGCAGCCCGGGGCCTGCAACTAATGAAAAACTGTTTTTT.

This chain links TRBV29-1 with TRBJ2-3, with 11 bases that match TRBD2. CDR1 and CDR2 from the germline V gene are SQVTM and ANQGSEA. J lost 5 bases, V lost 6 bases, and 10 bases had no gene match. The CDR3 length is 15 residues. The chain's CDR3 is CSVRLAGSALDTQYF. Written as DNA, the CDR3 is TGCAGCGTAAGACTAGCGGGATCTGCCTTAGATACGCAGTATTTT.

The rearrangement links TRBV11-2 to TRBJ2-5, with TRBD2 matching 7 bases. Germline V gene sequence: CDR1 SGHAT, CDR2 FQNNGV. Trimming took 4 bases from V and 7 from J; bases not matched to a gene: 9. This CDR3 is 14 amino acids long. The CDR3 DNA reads TGTGCCAGCAGCTCGGGCGGGAGTCCCGGGACCCAGTACTTC. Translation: CASSSGGSPGTQYF.

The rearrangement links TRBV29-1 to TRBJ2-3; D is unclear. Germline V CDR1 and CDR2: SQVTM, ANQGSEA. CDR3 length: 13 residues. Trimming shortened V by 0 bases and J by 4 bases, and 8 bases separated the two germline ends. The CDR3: CSVEEVVADTQYF. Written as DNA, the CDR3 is TGCAGCGTTGAAGAGGTAGTTGCAGATACGCAGTATTTT.

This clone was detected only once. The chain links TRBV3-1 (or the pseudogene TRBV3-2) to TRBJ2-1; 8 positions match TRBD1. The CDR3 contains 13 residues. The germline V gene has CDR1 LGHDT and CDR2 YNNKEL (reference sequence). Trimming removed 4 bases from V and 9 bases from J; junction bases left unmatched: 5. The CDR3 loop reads CASSLGQGGEQFF. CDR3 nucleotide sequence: TGTGCCAGCAGCCTCGGACAGGGCGGTGAGCAGTTCTTC.

The DNA for the CDR3 is TGCAGCGTTGAAGAGCCCGGGACGGAAAAAGAGACCCAGTACTTC. It encodes CSVEEPGTEKETQYF. This chain connects TRBV29-1 to TRBJ2-5; either TRBD1 or TRBD2 may fit D (5 bases each). This CDR3 is 15 amino acids long. V was shortened by 0 bases and J by 3 bases, with 14 bases between the two germline ends. In germline, CDR1 is SQVTM, CDR2 ANQGSEA.

CDR3 bases: TGCGCCAGCAGCCAAGCTACGCGTGCGACAGGGGTTTCCTATGGCTACACCTTC. It yields the protein CASSQATRATGVSYGYTF. The chain uses TRBV4-1 and TRBJ1-2, with 8 bases aligning to TRBD1. Germline lookup yields CDR1 MGHRA and CDR2 YSYEKL. V shed 1 base and J 4 bases; nucleotides not matched to a gene: 14. The CDR3 covers 18 residues.

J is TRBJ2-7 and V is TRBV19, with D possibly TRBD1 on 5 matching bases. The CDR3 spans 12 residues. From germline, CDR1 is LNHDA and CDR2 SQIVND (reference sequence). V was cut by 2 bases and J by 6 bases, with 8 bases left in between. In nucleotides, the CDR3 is TGTGCCAGTAGTATACAGGGTTCCGAGCAGTACTTC. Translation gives CASSIQGSEQYF.

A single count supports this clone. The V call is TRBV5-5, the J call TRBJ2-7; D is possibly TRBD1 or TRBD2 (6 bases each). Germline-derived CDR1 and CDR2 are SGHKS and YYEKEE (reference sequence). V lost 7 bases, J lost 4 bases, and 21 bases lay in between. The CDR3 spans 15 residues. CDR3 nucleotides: TGTGCCAGCTACCCGGGGGCAGGGGCGGAATACGAGCAGTACTTC. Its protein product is CASYPGAGAEYEQYF.

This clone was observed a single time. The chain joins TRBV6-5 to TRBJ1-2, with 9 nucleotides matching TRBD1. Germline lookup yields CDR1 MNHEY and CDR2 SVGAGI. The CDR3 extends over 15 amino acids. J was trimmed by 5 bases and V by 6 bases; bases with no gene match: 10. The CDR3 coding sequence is TGTGCCAGCAGCCCGGAGGGAGGACAGGGGTATGGCTACACCTTC. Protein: CASSPEGGQGYGYTF.

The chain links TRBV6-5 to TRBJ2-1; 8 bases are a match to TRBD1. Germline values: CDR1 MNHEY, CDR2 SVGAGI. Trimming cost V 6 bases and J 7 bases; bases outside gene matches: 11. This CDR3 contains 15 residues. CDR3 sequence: CASSTPPGGGNEQFF. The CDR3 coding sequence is TGTGCCAGCAGCACCCCCCCAGGGGGCGGGAATGAGCAGTTCTTC.

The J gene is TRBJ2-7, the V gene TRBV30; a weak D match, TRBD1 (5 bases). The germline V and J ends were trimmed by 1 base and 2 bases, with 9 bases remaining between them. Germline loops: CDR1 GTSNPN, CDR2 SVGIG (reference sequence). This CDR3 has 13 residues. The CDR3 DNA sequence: TGTGCCTGGAGTGAGGGGTTTGCCTACGAGCAGTACTTC. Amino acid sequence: CAWSEGFAYEQYF.

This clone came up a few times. The CDR3 nucleotides are TGCAGCGTTGAAAGGGACCTGGGCTACACCTTC. Residues: CSVERDLGYTF. The chain carries TRBV29-1 and TRBJ1-2; the D gene is possibly TRBD1 (5 bases). The length of the CDR3 is 11 residues. Germline CDR1 SQVTM, CDR2 ANQGSEA. V was shortened by 2 bases and J by 8 bases, with 9 bases between the two germline ends.

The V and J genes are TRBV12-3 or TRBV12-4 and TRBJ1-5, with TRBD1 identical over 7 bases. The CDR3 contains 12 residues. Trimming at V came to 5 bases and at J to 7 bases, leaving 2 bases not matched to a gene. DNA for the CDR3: TGTGCCAGCAGTCGACAGGGACAGCCCCAGCATTTT. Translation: CASSRQGQPQHF.

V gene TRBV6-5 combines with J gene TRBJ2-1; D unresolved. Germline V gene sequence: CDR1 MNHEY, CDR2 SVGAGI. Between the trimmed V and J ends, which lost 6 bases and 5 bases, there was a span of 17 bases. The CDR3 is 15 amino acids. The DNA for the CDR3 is TGTGCCAGCAGGGGTCGGCTGGCCCCAAACAATGAGCAGTTCTTC. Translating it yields CASRGRLAPNNEQFF.

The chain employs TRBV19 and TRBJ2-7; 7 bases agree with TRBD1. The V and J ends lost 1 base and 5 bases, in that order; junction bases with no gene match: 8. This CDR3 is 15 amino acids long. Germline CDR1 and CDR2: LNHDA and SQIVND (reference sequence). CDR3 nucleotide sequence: TGTGCCAGTAGTATAGCGGAGACAGGGAAACACGAGCAGTACTTC. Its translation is CASSIAETGKHEQYF.

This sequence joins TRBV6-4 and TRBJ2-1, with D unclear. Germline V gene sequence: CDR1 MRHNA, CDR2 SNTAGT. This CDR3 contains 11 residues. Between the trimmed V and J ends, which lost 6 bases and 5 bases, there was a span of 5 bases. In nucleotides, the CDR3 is TGTGCCAGCAGCCAGGACAATGAGCAGTTCTTC. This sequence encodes CASSQDNEQFF.

As DNA, the CDR3 is TGTGCCAGCAGATCTCTTCTTGGAGGGTTCGAGGGCAATCAGCCCCAGCATTTT. This sequence encodes CASRSLLGGFEGNQPQHF. This chain uses TRBV27 with TRBJ1-5; no firm D call. Looked up from germline, CDR1 is MNHEY and CDR2 is SMNVEV (reference sequence). The V and J ends lost 6 bases and 2 bases respectively, with 23 bases between them. This CDR3 contains 18 residues.